This TCR beta chain was observed in a study of T cells in Graves' hyperthyroidism and ophthalmopathy (dated by TCRdb to about 2019). Turning to the overall study: Peripheral blood was collected at initial diagnosis, before any treatment. Whether ophthalmopathy could be predicted prospectively was tested in an independent validation cohort made up of roughly 19 hyperthyroidism patients plus 17 patients who later progressed to ophthalmopathy. TCR V-J signatures able to tell the groups apart were searched for in a discovery cohort of some 97 patients, of whom 43 had Graves' ophthalmopathy and 57 had stable Graves' hyperthyroidism. In addition, the study compared T-cell repertoires in thyroid tissue and in blood from a handful of Graves' hyperthyroidism patients. Once sampling was done, hyperthyroidism patients were given methimazole at a starting dose of 30 mg daily, whereas ophthalmopathy patients were given high-dose intravenous methylprednisolone. The approximately 100 discovery patients were divided at random into training and test sets in a 7:3 ratio. The paper describes TCR Vbeta CDR3 sequencing of 135 peripheral blood samples, made up of fewer than 50 ophthalmopathy patients, over 70 hyperthyroidism patients and 17 progressor patients. Study-wide findings and limitations: In validation, the model predicted progression to ophthalmopathy a median of roughly 6.5 months before onset, with roughly 70% sensitivity and about 75% specificity. No statistical method was used to fix the sample size in advance, and group allocation was not hidden from the investigators. Most expanded thyroid clonotypes (frequency above 0.001) were also detected in blood, suggesting blood repertoires may reflect thyroid immune responses. A model built on a 13 V-J signature distinguished ophthalmopathy from stable hyperthyroidism, reaching about 89% sensitivity and around 81% specificity in cross-validation and 80%/75% in testing.

Hyperthyroidism patients were newly diagnosed, had a disease duration of under 2 months, and were aged 18 to 65 years. Patients with uncontrolled infections, other autoimmune diseases, pregnancy or lactation were excluded. Diagnoses were established on the basis of clinical symptoms, serum thyroxine and TRAb, thyroid ultrasound, and orbital computed tomography. Blood from progressor patients was drawn when they were first diagnosed with hyperthyroidism, before any ophthalmopathy symptoms appeared. PBMCs were isolated from 7.5 to 10 ml of fresh peripheral blood by Ficoll-Paque density gradient centrifugation. Progressor patients were initially diagnosed with Graves' hyperthyroidism and developed ophthalmopathy during follow-up. Total RNA was extracted with Trizol reagent, and quality was checked on an Agilent 2100 Bioanalyzer. The V end loses 7 bases and the J end loses 5 bases, and a stretch of 20 bases separates them. CDR1 and CDR2 were assigned from the germline V gene as SGHAT and FQNNGV. Measured from the cysteine to the phenylalanine, the CDR3 is 15 residues long. Of all the DNA, just the CDR3 is kept, 45 bases in frame from base 1.

This clonotype showed up many times. No cognate antigen has been identified for it. The sample holds no much larger clone one base away, and base qualities are not on file. Amplification of TCR beta CDR3 regions was carried out from RNA transcripts. For the first round of RT-PCR on the TCR CDR3, the HTBI primer set was used together with the Qiagen OneStep RT-PCR kit. Libraries were constructed in a second round of multiplex PCR, after which size selection and purification were performed. Sequencing of the libraries was done on an Illumina HiSeq2000 using paired-end 100 bp reads. The source study handled its data this way. SOAPnuke was used to process the raw data, throwing out any read that contained adapters or uncalled bases, had a mean Phred below 15, or lacked an exact constant-primer or identifier match. COPE v1.2.5 was used to merge the high-quality paired reads, and each unique nucleotide sequence was defined as a clonotype. Clonotypes were aligned to IMGT TRBV, TRBD and TRBJ reference segments using MiTCR v1.1. Only V-J combinations with frequency above 0.0001, covering about 99% of repertoires, were analysed. A TCS score was defined as the ratio between F50 (clonal expansion) and ExV (chaos), using BLOSUM62-based TCRdist between CDR3 peptides within each V-J. Welch's t-statistics and random forest reduced approximately 520 V-J features to 13, which were used in a naive Bayes classifier (R e1071). TCRdb cleaned the public reads at Q25 with fastp, built clones with MiXCR and kept in-frame beta chains. CDR3 protein duplicates are merged, each entry listing the most common genes and DNA. The V and J calls reflect TCRdb's pipeline rather than the authors' work. Here the sample has roughly 380,000 distinct CDR3 sequences; less than 15% occur a single time. The biggest ten clones account for less than 25% of the sample.

This TCR came from a man in his thirties or forties with Graves' hyperthyroidism that later progressed to Graves' ophthalmopathy. Sequencing input: blood. This chain joins TRBV11-2 to TRBJ2-5, and possibly TRBD1, on 6 matching bases. The bases read TGTGCCAGCACCCGAATCAGGGGCATTCAGGAGACCCAGTACTTC. Translated, it gives CASTRIRGIQETQYF.